This note documents a single TCR beta chain sequence. Its cognate antigen is unknown. The PCR used 60 Vbeta and 13 Jbeta primers. TCRdb's copy holds only in-frame clones and misses some; the assay was immunoSEQ multiplex PCR. This table lists around 65,000 clones. This CDR3 is built from 13 residues. With 4 bases removed from V and 6 bases from J, the gap between germline ends came to 10 bases. Germline V gene data show CDR1 as MGHDK and CDR2 as SYGVNS. This entry comes from a study of cytomegalovirus exposure and HLA in healthy donors. Study-wide results and caveats: Upon later analysis, TCR association rates were observed to vary by HLA locus, being highest for DRB1 and lowest for HLA-C. In a later analysis, TCR beta V- and J-gene trimming was associated with a missense DCLRE1C variant.

The chain uses TRBV25-1 and TRBJ1-5, with a weak D call TRBD1 (5 bases). Input material: PBMCs. The source is a man aged 30 to 39 in good health and CMV-seropositive. The CDR3 coding sequence is TGTGCCAGCAGTGCAGGGTCTACTCAGCCCCAGCATTTT. Amino acid sequence: CASSAGSTQPQHF. Supplemented by reference TRBV25-1 and TRBJ1-5, the full variable domain reads EADIYQTPRYLVIGTGKKITLECSQTMGHDKMYWYQQDPGMELHLIHYSYGVNSTEKGDLSSESTVSRIRTEHFPLTLESARPSHTSQYLCASSAGSTQPQHFGDGTRLSIL.